The next 13 T cell receptor beta chains were all read from a single sample in a study of blood T cell repertoires in COVID-19. The protocol was immunoSEQ multiplex PCR, while the TCRdb copy is restricted to in-frame clones and leaves out a portion. This table has more than 45,000 clones, around 85% appearing once. The sequenced sample consisted of peripheral blood. These receptors all stem from a man between 40 and 49 years old with active COVID-19.

V usage is TRBV28 and J usage is TRBJ1-3; a possible D gene is TRBD1 (6 bases). Trimming pared 3 bases from V and 0 bases from J, leaving 12 bases between. The CDR3 has 16 amino acids. Germline V CDR1 and CDR2: MDHEN, SYDVKM. The CDR3 DNA is TGTGCCAGCAGTTTTTATAACAGGGCCTCTGGAAACACCATATATTTT. This codes for CASSFYNRASGNTIYF.

This chain uses TRBV10-1 with TRBJ1-3; D gene ambiguous. Trimming shortened V by 0 bases and J by 0 bases, and 9 bases separated the two germline ends. Per the germline V gene, CDR1 is WNHNN and CDR2 is SYGVQD (reference sequence). CDR3 length equals 16 residues. The chain's CDR3 is CASSESSRASGNTIYF. The CDR3 nucleotides are TGCGCCAGCAGTGAGTCGTCGAGGGCCTCTGGAAACACCATATATTTT.

This sequence joins TRBV5-1 and TRBJ2-7, with TRBD2 matching 13 bases. This CDR3 region has 15 residues. The ends lost 3 bases at V and 4 bases at J; junction bases unmatched: 4. Per germline, CDR1 SGHRS and CDR2 YFSETQ. CDR3 protein: CASSWTSGSQYEQYF. In DNA, the CDR3 is TGCGCCAGCAGCTGGACTAGCGGGAGTCAGTACGAGCAGTACTTC.

The chain uses TRBV24-1 and TRBJ2-5, with D tentatively TRBD2 (6 bases). Germline lookup yields CDR1 KGHDR and CDR2 SFDVKD. The CDR3 is 15 amino acids. V lost 4 bases, J lost 5 bases, and 16 bases lay in between. In nucleotides, the CDR3 is TGTGCCACCAGTGAGGAGGCGGGGAGGAGGGAGACCCAGTACTTC. Its protein product is CATSEEAGRRETQYF.

The rearrangement links TRBV27 to TRBJ2-7, with D possibly matching TRBD1 (6 bases). The V end was cut by 6 bases, the J end by 5 bases, with 11 bases between. The CDR3 loop spans 12 amino acids. Germline V gene data show CDR1 as MNHEY and CDR2 as SMNVEV (reference sequence). The CDR3 DNA is TGTGCCAGCAGGCTGGGGGCCAACGAGCAGTACTTC. It yields the protein CASRLGANEQYF.

The V call is TRBV21-1, the J call TRBJ2-3; the D call in the table, TRBD2, was not verified against the DNA. TRBV21-1 is labeled a pseudogene. This CDR3 region has 21 residues. CDR3 nucleotide sequence: TGTGCCAGCAGCTCTCCCTCGCCGTCGGTAGCGGGAGCTACCCCCTCAGATACGCAGTATTTT. Encoded protein: CASSSPSPSVAGATPSDTQYF.

The chain uses TRBV5-4 and TRBJ2-1; possibly TRBD2 for D (6 bases). Trimming shortened V by 0 bases and J by 10 bases, and 17 bases separated the two germline ends. The CDR3 has 15 residues. Germline CDR1 and CDR2: SGHNT and YYREEE (reference sequence). The CDR3 DNA reads as TGTGCCAGCAGCTTGGAGGGGAGGAGGAAAAAGGAGCAGTTCTTC. The encoded protein is CASSLEGRRKKEQFF.

J is TRBJ1-1 and V is TRBV5-1, with 7 bases lining up with TRBD1. V lost 2 bases and J lost 8; bases outside the gene matches: 6. The CDR3 consists of 13 residues. The germline CDR1 and CDR2 sequences are SGHRS and YFSETQ. In nucleotides, the CDR3 is TGCGCCAGCAGCTTCACGGGACAGACCGAAGCTTTCTTT. This encodes CASSFTGQTEAFF.

Concerning this clone itself: One end of the junction fails to match germline, which may point to a read error. CDR3 residues: CASSQGGANRPQHF. CDR3 DNA: TGTGCCAGCAGCCAAGGCGGGGCAAATCGGCCCCAGCATTTT. The rearrangement links TRBV3-1 (or the pseudogene TRBV3-2) to TRBJ1-5; tentative D call: TRBD1 (5 bases). The germline CDR1 and CDR2 sequences are LGHDT and YNNKEL (reference sequence). The CDR3 runs 14 residues.

The CDR3 sequence: CASSPTDYLTYEQYF. CDR3 bases: TGTGCCAGCAGCCCTACGGACTACCTAACCTACGAGCAGTACTTC. The V call is TRBV7-2, the J call TRBJ2-7; tentative D call: TRBD2 (6 bases). Germline V gene sequence: CDR1 SGHTA, CDR2 FQGNSA. V was shortened by 5 bases and J by 2 bases, with 16 bases between the two germline ends. CDR3 length equals 15 residues.

The V gene is TRBV7-9, the J gene TRBJ2-1; 11 bases match TRBD1. This CDR3 has 16 residues. The V gene end was trimmed by 6 bases and the J gene end by 8 bases; junction bases not matched to a gene: 12. CDR1 is SEHNR, CDR2 FQNEAQ, per germline (reference sequence). DNA for the CDR3: TGTGCCAGCAGTTTTCCGGGACAGGGGGTGGGGTATGAGCAGTTCTTC. The encoded protein is CASSFPGQGVGYEQFF.

This clone was detected many times. The chain links TRBV5-1 to TRBJ2-1; TRBD2 agrees at 8 bases. The CDR3 is 14 amino acids. Germline V CDR1 and CDR2: SGHRS, YFSETQ. The trim removed 0 bases at V and 7 bases at J, leaving 3 bases unmatched. CDR3 sequence (DNA): TGCGCCAGCAGCTTGGGACAGCGGGAGAATGAGCAGTTCTTC. Its protein product is CASSLGQRENEQFF.

This clone was found once. The chain combines TRBV7-3 with TRBJ1-4, with 8 bases lining up with TRBD1. V lost 1 base, J lost 9 bases, and 7 bases stayed unmatched. Germline CDR1 and CDR2: SGHTA and FQGTGA. The CDR3 loop spans 15 amino acids. The CDR3 loop reads CASSLSRTGPQKLFF. DNA for the CDR3: TGTGCCAGCAGCTTAAGTCGGACAGGGCCTCAAAAACTGTTTTTT.